This TCR beta chain was documented in a study of shared clonotypes between healthy human individuals. The investigators split CD4+ cells into a CD45RA+ naive subset and a CD45RA-negative memory subset. As for this clone: Its antigen is unidentified. The same CDR3 is also encoded by other DNA sequences in this sample.

Study outcomes and limitations: Several donors held approximately 4.5% of naive CD4 clonotypes in common. Naive subsets generally exceeded memory subsets in estimated richness.

Several immunoSEQ plates held equal portions of the genomic DNA taken from each subset. Method: immunoSEQ multiplex PCR; TCRdb's copy keeps in-frame clones and lacks some. Among roughly 1,500,000 clones listed, 95% to 99% were seen once. Germline V gives CDR1 KGHSH, CDR2 LQKENI. This CDR3 is 15 amino acids long. The V gene lost 6 bases and the J gene lost 2 bases, with 15 bases spanning the gap. The clonotype was recovered from a young man in good health. The sequencing input was naive CD4+ T cells sorted from blood. Subset noted: CD45RA+ positively selected. The chain carries TRBV18 and TRBJ2-3, with D perhaps TRBD1 (6 bases). Written as DNA, the CDR3 is TGTGCCAGCTCCCCCCTAAGGGGGACCACAGATACGCAGTATTTT. This encodes CASSPLRGTTDTQYF.